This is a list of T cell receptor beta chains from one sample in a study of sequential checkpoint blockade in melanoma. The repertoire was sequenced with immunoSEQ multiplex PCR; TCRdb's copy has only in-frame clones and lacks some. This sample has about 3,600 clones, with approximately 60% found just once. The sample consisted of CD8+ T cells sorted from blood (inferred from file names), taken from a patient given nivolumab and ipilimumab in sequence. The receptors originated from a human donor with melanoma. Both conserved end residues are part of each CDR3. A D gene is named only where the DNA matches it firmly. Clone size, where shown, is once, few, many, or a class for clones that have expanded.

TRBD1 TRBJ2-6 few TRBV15 CATSRVATGSSGANVLTF TGTGCCACCAGCAGAGTAGCGACAGGGAGCTCTGGGGCCAACGTCCTGACTTTC
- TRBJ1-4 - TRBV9 CASSAGKASNEKLFF TGTGCCAGCAGCGCAGGGAAGGCGAGTAATGAAAAACTGTTTTTT
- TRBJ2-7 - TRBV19 CASSLFHTYEQYF TGTGCCAGTAGTTTGTTCCACACCTACGAGCAGTACTTC
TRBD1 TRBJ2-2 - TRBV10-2 CASLGITGTADTGELFF TGCGCCAGCCTTGGAATAACCGGGACAGCGGATACCGGGGAGCTGTTTTTT
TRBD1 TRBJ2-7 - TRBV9 CASSPGGSYYEQYF TGTGCCAGCAGCCCAGGGGGATCTTACTACGAGCAGTACTTC
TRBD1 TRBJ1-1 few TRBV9 CASSEGTGDEAFF TGTGCCAGCAGCGAGGGGACAGGGGATGAAGCTTTCTTT
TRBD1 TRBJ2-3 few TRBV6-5 CASSLIQGDTQYF TGTGCCAGCAGTTTGATACAGGGGGATACGCAGTATTTT
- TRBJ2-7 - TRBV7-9 CASSLLFEQYF TGTGCCAGCAGCTTACTTTTTGAGCAGTACTTC
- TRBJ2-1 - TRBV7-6 CASSRDYNEQFF TGTGCCAGCAGCCGGGACTACAATGAGCAGTTCTTC
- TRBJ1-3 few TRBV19 CASSAIGATGNTIYF TGTGCCAGTAGCGCAATTGGGGCAACTGGAAACACCATATATTTT
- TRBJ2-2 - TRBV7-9 CASPGYNTGELFF TGTGCCAGCCCAGGTTATAACACCGGGGAGCTGTTTTTT
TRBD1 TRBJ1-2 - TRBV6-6 CASKRQGANYGYTF TGTGCCAGCAAGAGACAGGGAGCTAACTATGGCTACACCTTC
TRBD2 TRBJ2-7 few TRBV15 CATSRERGGSSYEQYF TGTGCCACCAGCAGAGAGCGGGGGGGCTCCTCCTACGAGCAGTACTTC
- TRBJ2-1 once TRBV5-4 CASRGGAHNEQFF TGTGCCAGCAGAGGAGGCGCCCACAATGAGCAGTTCTTC
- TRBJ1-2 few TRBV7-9 CASSPREENYGYTF TGTGCCAGCAGCCCCCGCGAGGAAAACTATGGCTACACCTTC
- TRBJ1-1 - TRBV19 CASSISFQYTEAFF TGTGCCAGTAGTATAAGTTTTCAGTACACTGAAGCTTTCTTT
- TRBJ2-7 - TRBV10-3 CAISANSSYEQYF TGTGCCATCAGTGCCAACAGCTCCTACGAGCAGTACTTC
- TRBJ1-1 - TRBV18 CASSPPGRVVEAFF TGTGCCAGCTCACCACCCGGCAGGGTGGTAGAAGCTTTCTTT
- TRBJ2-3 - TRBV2 CASWGWTDTQYF TGTGCCAGTTGGGGCTGGACAGATACGCAGTATTTT
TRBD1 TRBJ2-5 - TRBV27 CASSLLGTGPKYF TGTGCCAGCAGTCTCCTCGGGACAGGGCCAAAGTACTTC
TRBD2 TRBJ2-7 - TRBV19 CASGLRTSGAYEQYF TGTGCCAGTGGCCTCCGGACTAGCGGAGCCTACGAGCAGTACTTC
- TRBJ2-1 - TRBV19 CASSGSIDEQFF TGTGCCAGTAGCGGGAGTATCGATGAGCAGTTCTTC
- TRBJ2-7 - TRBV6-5 CASSIWEDSYEQYF TGTGCCAGCAGTATCTGGGAGGACTCCTACGAGCAGTACTTC
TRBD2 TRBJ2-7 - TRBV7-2 CASSPRTSGTPQNF TGTGCCAGCAGCCCACGGACTAGCGGAACCCCGCAGAACTTC
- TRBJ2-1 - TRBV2 CASDILNEQFF TGTGCCAGTGACATCCTCAATGAGCAGTTCTTC
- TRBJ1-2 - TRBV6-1 CASSEEVAGANYGYTF TGTGCCAGCAGTGAAGAAGTGGCAGGGGCGAACTATGGCTACACCTTC
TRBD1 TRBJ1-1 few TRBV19 CASRQGLNTEAFF TGTGCCAGTAGACAGGGGTTGAACACTGAAGCTTTCTTT
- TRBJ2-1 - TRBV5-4 CASRADSYNEQFF TGTGCCAGCAGGGCAGACTCCTACAATGAGCAGTTCTTC
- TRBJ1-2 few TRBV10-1 CASEGHSGTSFYYGYTF TGCGCCAGCGAAGGACACTCCGGGACATCCTTTTACTATGGCTACACCTTC
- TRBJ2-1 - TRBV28 CASSSLLANSANEQFF TGTGCCAGCAGTTCTTTACTAGCTAACTCCGCCAATGAGCAGTTCTTC
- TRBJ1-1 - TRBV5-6 CASSLGTEAFF TGTGCCAGCAGCCTCGGGACAGAAGCTTTCTTT
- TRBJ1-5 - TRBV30 CAWSYRGGNQPQHF TGTGCCTGGAGTTACCGGGGGGGGAATCAGCCCCAGCATTTT
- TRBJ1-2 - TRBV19 CASSTGLRIGYTF TGTGCCAGTAGTACGGGACTGAGAATTGGCTACACCTTC
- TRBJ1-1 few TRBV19 CASSMDYTEAFF TGTGCCAGTAGTATGGACTACACTGAAGCTTTCTTT
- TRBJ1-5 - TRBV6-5 CASSSWGGSNQPQHF TGTGCCAGCAGTTCCTGGGGGGGGAGCAATCAGCCCCAGCATTTT
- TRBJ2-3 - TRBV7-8 CASRVDTPPTSTDTQYF TGTGCCAGCAGGGTGGACACCCCCCCAACTAGCACAGATACGCAGTATTTT
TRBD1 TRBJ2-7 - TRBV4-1 CASSPPGQGSEQYF TGCGCCAGCAGCCCCCCGGGACAGGGTAGTGAGCAGTACTTC
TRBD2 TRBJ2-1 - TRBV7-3 CASSDGLVGSEQFF TGTGCCAGCTCCGACGGACTAGTCGGTAGTGAGCAGTTCTTC
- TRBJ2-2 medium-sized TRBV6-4 CASSDSSIKQGSGELFF TGTGCCAGCAGTGACTCCTCGATAAAACAGGGCTCCGGGGAGCTGTTTTTT
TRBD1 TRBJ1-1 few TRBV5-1 CASALQGGPRVTEAFF TGCGCCAGCGCACTACAGGGGGGTCCAAGGGTCACTGAAGCTTTCTTT
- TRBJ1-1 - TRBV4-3 CASSWGSYTNTEAFF TGCGCCAGCAGCTGGGGCAGCTACACAAACACTGAAGCTTTCTTT
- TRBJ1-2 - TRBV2 CASYLGNGYTF TGTGCCAGCTATCTCGGGAATGGCTACACCTTC
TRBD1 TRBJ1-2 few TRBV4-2 CASSQDSWAGGYPNYGYTF TGTGCCAGCAGCCAAGATTCGTGGGCAGGGGGCTATCCTAACTATGGCTACACCTTC
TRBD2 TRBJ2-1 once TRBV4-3 CASSQERAGDEQFF TGCGCCAGCAGCCAAGAGCGGGCGGGGGATGAGCAGTTCTTC
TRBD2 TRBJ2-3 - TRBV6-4 CASSVGTSGDTQYF TGTGCCAGCAGTGTCGGGACTAGCGGGGATACGCAGTATTTT
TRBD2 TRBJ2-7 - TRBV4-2 CASSGRGFGYEQYF TGTGCCAGCAGTGGGCGGGGGTTCGGCTACGAGCAGTACTTC
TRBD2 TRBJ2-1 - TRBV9 CASSPEAPGLLYNEQFF TGTGCCAGCAGCCCCGAAGCACCGGGACTACTATACAATGAGCAGTTCTTC
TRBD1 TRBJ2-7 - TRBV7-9 CASSTDRAYEQYF TGTGCCAGCAGCACGGACAGGGCCTACGAGCAGTACTTC
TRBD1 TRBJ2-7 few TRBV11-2 CASSLAFGTGYSYEQYF TGTGCCAGCAGCTTAGCCTTCGGGACAGGGTATTCCTACGAGCAGTACTTC
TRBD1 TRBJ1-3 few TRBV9 CASSSGQVSGNTIYF TGTGCCAGCAGTTCGGGACAGGTCTCTGGAAACACCATATATTTT
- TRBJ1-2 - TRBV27 CASSFIANYGYTF TGTGCCAGCAGTTTTATAGCTAACTATGGCTACACCTTC
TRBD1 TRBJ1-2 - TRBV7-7 CASSLAGGYPNYGYTF TGTGCCAGCAGCTTGGCAGGGGGCTATCCTAACTATGGCTACACCTTC
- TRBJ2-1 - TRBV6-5 CASSRQGGYNEQFF TGTGCCAGCAGTAGACAGGGAGGCTACAATGAGCAGTTCTTC
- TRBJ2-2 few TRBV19 CASSTGTTGELFF TGTGCCAGTTCTACAGGGACCACCGGGGAGCTGTTTTTT
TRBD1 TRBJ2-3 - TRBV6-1 CASSEGTGHTDTQYF TGTGCCAGCAGTGAAGGGACAGGGCACACAGATACGCAGTATTTT
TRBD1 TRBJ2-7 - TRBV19 CASSTTTGFAEQYF TGTGCCAGTAGTACCACGACAGGGTTTGCCGAGCAGTACTTC
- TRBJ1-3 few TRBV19 CASSTGTGNTIYF TGTGCCAGTAGTACGGGAACTGGAAACACCATATATTTT